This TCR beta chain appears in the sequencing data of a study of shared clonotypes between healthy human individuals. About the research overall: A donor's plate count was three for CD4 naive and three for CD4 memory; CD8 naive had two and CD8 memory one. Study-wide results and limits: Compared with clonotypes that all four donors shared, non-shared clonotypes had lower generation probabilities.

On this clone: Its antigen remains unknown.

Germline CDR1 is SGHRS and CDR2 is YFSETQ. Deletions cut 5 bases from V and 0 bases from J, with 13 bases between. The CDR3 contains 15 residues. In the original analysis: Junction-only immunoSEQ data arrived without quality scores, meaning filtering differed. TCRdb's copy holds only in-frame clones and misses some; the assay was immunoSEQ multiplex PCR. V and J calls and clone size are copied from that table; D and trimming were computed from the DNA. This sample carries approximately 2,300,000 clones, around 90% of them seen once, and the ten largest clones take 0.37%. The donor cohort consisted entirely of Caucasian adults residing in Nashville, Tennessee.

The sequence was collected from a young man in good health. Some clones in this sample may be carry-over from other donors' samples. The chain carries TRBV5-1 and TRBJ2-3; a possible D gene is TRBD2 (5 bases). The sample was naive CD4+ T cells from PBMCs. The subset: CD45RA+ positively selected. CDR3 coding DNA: TGCGCCAGCAGTCGTCTAGCCGTAAGCACAGATACGCAGTATTTT. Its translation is CASSRLAVSTDTQYF.